Presented here are 22 T cell receptor beta chains from one specimen sequenced in a study of OX40 agonist ivuxolimab in advanced cancers. This table comes from immunoSEQ multiplex PCR, and its TCRdb copy is limited to in-frame clones, with some not included. The sample records 98,000 or so clones, about 91% being singletons. Specimen: CD4+ or CD8+ T cells sorted from blood, collected in a trial of the OX40 agonist ivuxolimab. These receptors were obtained from an adult with an advanced solid tumor such as melanoma, head and neck, liver or kidney cancer.

The genes are TRBV2 and TRBJ2-1, with a possible D match to TRBD2 (5 bases). The germline V gene has CDR1 SNHLY and CDR2 FYNNEI. This CDR3 contains 14 residues. V lost 8 bases to trimming and J lost 5 bases, with 16 bases between them. The CDR3 spells CASGETLANNEQFF. The CDR3 region has the DNA TGTGCCAGCGGAGAAACTTTAGCGAACAATGAGCAGTTCTTC.

The J gene is TRBJ2-1, the V gene TRBV28; TRBD1 aligns across 12 bases. V trimming: 8 bases; J trimming: 5 bases; junction bases outside the gene matches: 7. Germline CDR1 reads MDHEN; CDR2 reads SYDVKM. The CDR3 length is 15 residues. CDR3 amino acids: CASGRGTGGNNEQFF. The CDR3 region has the DNA TGTGCCAGCGGCCGCGGGACAGGGGGCAACAATGAGCAGTTCTTC.

The chain carries TRBV5-1 and TRBJ2-7; 7 positions match TRBD2. CDR1 and CDR2 (germline): SGHRS, YFSETQ. The V segment lost 0 bases and the J segment 6 bases; nucleotides outside the gene matches: 15. This CDR3 has 17 residues. DNA for the CDR3: TGCGCCAGCAGCTTGGGGATCCCTCGGGCGGGAGTGGGCGAGCAGTACTTC. As protein: CASSLGIPRAGVGEQYF.

The V and J genes are TRBV28 and TRBJ1-2; D is possibly TRBD1 (5 bases). The germline gives CDR1 MDHEN, CDR2 SYDVKM. The CDR3 contains 15 residues. Trimming shortened V by 8 bases and J by 6 bases, and 22 bases separated the two germline ends. In DNA, the CDR3 is TGTGCCAGCGCTAAAGGTTCCTCGGGGCGGAATGGCTACACCTTC. It encodes CASAKGSSGRNGYTF.

The V and J genes are TRBV5-6 and TRBJ1-4, with D perhaps TRBD1 (6 bases). This CDR3 has 15 amino acids. Trimming stripped 4 bases from V and 0 bases from J, with 10 bases between. The germline V gene encodes CDR1 SGHDT and CDR2 YYEEEE. CDR3 sequence: CASSTGGPTNEKLFF. CDR3 DNA sequence: TGTGCCAGCAGCACCGGGGGCCCAACTAATGAAAAACTGTTTTTT.

The rearrangement uses TRBV10-3 and TRBJ2-7; no clear D gene. Between the trimmed V and J ends, which lost 11 bases and 3 bases, there was a span of 11 bases. This CDR3 has 11 residues. CDR1 ENHRY and CDR2 SYGVKD come from the germline V gene. DNA of the CDR3: TGTGCCTCCGGGTCCGGCTACGAGCAGTACTTC. Translated, it gives CASGSGYEQYF.

CDR3 sequence: CASSSGGGSYEQYF. Here the CDR3 DNA reads TGTGCCAGCAGTTCAGGGGGTGGCTCCTACGAGCAGTACTTC. The genes are TRBV28 and TRBJ2-7, with 7 bases matching TRBD1. Germline CDR1 MDHEN, CDR2 SYDVKM. With V trimmed by 4 bases and J by 0 bases, 3 bases remained unmatched. This CDR3 has 14 amino acids.

The CDR3 nucleotides read TGTGCCATCAGTGAGTCAACACCAAATCAGCCCCAGCATTTT. The encoded protein is CAISESTPNQPQHF. The rearrangement links TRBV10-3 to TRBJ1-5; no reliable D call. The CDR3 runs 14 residues. From germline, CDR1 is ENHRY and CDR2 SYGVKD. V lost 0 bases and J lost 4, with 7 bases in between.

This chain joins TRBV7-2 and TRBJ2-3; TRBD2 aligns across 7 bases. V shed 5 bases, J shed 0 bases, and the junction held 11 bases outside the gene matches. Germline CDR1 SGHTA, CDR2 FQGNSA. The CDR3 consists of 17 residues. CDR3 sequence reads: CASSHTTSRASTDTQYF. In DNA form, the CDR3 reads TGTGCCAGCAGCCACACGACTAGCAGGGCTAGCACAGATACGCAGTATTTT.

The rearrangement links TRBV7-3 to TRBJ1-1; possible D gene TRBD1, 5 bases. This CDR3 is 13 amino acids long. The V end was cut by 5 bases, the J end by 10 bases, with 17 bases between. Germline CDR1 is SGHTA and CDR2 is FQGTGA. The chain's CDR3 is CASSAQGLKGAFF. The CDR3 DNA is TGTGCCAGCAGCGCGCAGGGTCTAAAGGGAGCTTTCTTT.

The chain has TRBV6-1 and TRBJ1-5; a possible D gene is TRBD1 (6 bases). The CDR3 has 13 amino acids. From germline, CDR1 is MNHNS and CDR2 SASEGT. Trimming removed 6 bases at V and 7 bases at J, with 13 bases between. CDR3 DNA sequence: TGTGCCAGCAGCGGATACAGGGCACAGCCCCAGCATTTT. The encoded protein is CASSGYRAQPQHF.

This rearrangement joins TRBV5-1 to TRBJ2-7; D not resolved. The CDR3 loop spans 13 amino acids. The V end was cut by 2 bases, the J end by 3 bases, with 9 bases between. CDR1 and CDR2 from the germline V gene are SGHRS and YFSETQ. CDR3: CASSFGYDYEQYF. The CDR3 region has the DNA TGCGCCAGCAGCTTCGGCTACGACTACGAGCAGTACTTC.

This sequence joins TRBV15 and TRBJ1-4, with TRBD1 matching 8 bases. V gave up 8 bases and J gave up 7 bases; unmatched junction bases: 6. This CDR3 spans 13 amino acids. Per the germline V gene, CDR1 is LNHNV and CDR2 is YYDKDF (reference sequence). The CDR3 protein is CATRGTGREKLFF. The DNA for the CDR3 is TGTGCCACCCGAGGGACAGGTCGTGAAAAACTGTTTTTT.

The sample holds one count of this clone. V and J are TRBV10-1 and TRBJ2-3; TRBD1 is a possible D gene (6 bases). The CDR3 runs 14 residues. Trimming shortened V by 2 bases and J by 6 bases, and 12 bases separated the two germline ends. Germline CDR1 reads WNHNN; CDR2 reads SYGVQD (reference sequence). For the CDR3, the DNA is TGCGCCAGCAGTGAGGCAGGGCAGGGGGATACGCAGTATTTT. The encoded protein is CASSEAGQGDTQYF.

V and J are TRBV28 and TRBJ2-3; 7 positions agree with TRBD2. Losses at the gene ends were 6 bases for V and 0 bases for J; bases not matched to a gene: 9. The CDR3 is 16 amino acids. Looked up from germline, CDR1 is MDHEN and CDR2 is SYDVKM. Here the CDR3 DNA reads TGTGCCAGCAGCGGCTCTGATAGCGGGAGCACAGATACGCAGTATTTT. This translates into CASSGSDSGSTDTQYF.

This chain joins TRBV14 and TRBJ1-1; D unclear. The CDR3 has 15 residues. Per the germline V gene, CDR1 is SGHDN and CDR2 is FVKESK. Trimming took 0 bases from V and 1 from J, leaving 9 bases between them. CDR3 sequence reads: CASSQDSGRNTEAFF. The CDR3, as DNA: TGTGCCAGCAGCCAAGATAGCGGACGGAACACTGAAGCTTTCTTT.

This sequence joins TRBV19 and TRBJ1-4; no firm D call. Germline CDR1 LNHDA, CDR2 SQIVND (reference sequence). Trimming removed 6 bases at V and 1 base at J, with 6 bases between. The CDR3 is made up of 13 amino acids. The CDR3: CASSPGTNEKLFF. The CDR3 nucleotides are TGTGCCAGTAGCCCGGGAACTAATGAAAAACTGTTTTTT.

This chain connects TRBV15 to TRBJ2-7; tentatively, D is TRBD1 (6 bases). The CDR3 has 13 amino acids. V gave up 5 bases and J gave up 6 bases, with 14 bases separating them. In germline, CDR1 is LNHNV, CDR2 YYDKDF (reference sequence). The CDR3 loop is CATSEPRRGEQYF. The CDR3 DNA sequence: TGTGCCACCAGCGAACCCCGCAGGGGCGAGCAGTACTTC.

This rearrangement joins TRBV4-1 to TRBJ2-1; 16 positions agree with TRBD2. CDR1 and CDR2 from the germline V gene are MGHRA and YSYEKL. The J segment lost 5 bases and the V segment lost 5 bases, leaving 9 bases of the junction unmatched. The CDR3 length is 18 residues. CDR3 DNA sequence: TGCGCCAGCAGCGAGGGACTAGCGGGAGGGCCTCAAGACAATGAGCAGTTCTTC. Its protein is CASSEGLAGGPQDNEQFF.

This clone was observed a few times. The chain recombines TRBV7-2 with TRBJ2-7; 7 positions agree with TRBD1. Germline lookup yields CDR1 SGHTA and CDR2 FQGNSA. Unmatched junction bases numbered 10, after V lost 5 bases and J lost 3 bases. This CDR3 has 15 amino acids. CDR3 DNA: TGTGCCAGCAGCCTAAGGGCAGGGGGATACTACGAGCAGTACTTC. Encoded protein: CASSLRAGGYYEQYF.

The chain has TRBV10-1 and TRBJ2-3; a possible D gene is TRBD2 (6 bases). Trimming left V 9 bases short and J 2 bases short, with 21 bases between. Looked up from germline, CDR1 is WNHNN and CDR2 is SYGVQD (reference sequence). The CDR3 sequence is 16 residues long. The CDR3 region has the DNA TGCGCCAGTAGGAGGCGGGAAGGGGTTTTCACAGATACGCAGTATTTT. This translates into CASRRREGVFTDTQYF.

The CDR3, as DNA: TGTGCCAGCAGTCAAGGACAGCGAGATACGCAGTATTTT. It is translated as CASSQGQRDTQYF. The J gene is TRBJ2-3, the V gene TRBV6-1, with D perhaps matching TRBD1 (6 bases). The CDR3 contains 13 residues. CDR1 is MNHNS, CDR2 SASEGT, per germline. The germline V and J ends were trimmed by 5 bases and 5 bases, with 11 bases remaining between them.